This T cell receptor beta chain appears in the sequencing data of a study of CXCR3-negative and CXCR3-positive naive CD8 T cells. This CDR3 has 16 residues. Per the germline V gene, CDR1 is SGHTA and CDR2 is FQGNSA. Study-level results: Greater hydrophobicity was found in TRB CDR3s of CXCR3-positive naive cells than of CXCR3-negative naive cells.

In regard to this clonotype: What it binds is unknown.

Preparation of TRB cDNA libraries relied on 5' RACE carrying UMI labels. Following a re-call of the 5' RACE reads, TCRdb has one entry per CDR3 protein and lacks DNA. The sample yields around 96,000 distinct CDR3 sequences, of which the top ten take up over 1.5%. The chain employs TRBV7-2 and TRBJ2-5; with no DNA, the TCRdb D assignment of TRBD2 cannot be verified. The TCR sequence derives from a human donor in good health. Some clones in this sample may be carry-over from other donors' samples. Material: naive CXCR3- CD8+ T cells from blood. Subset given: CD45RO-CCR7+CD27+CD95- naive CD8+ T cells lacking CXCR3 (TNR3-). CDR3 residues: CASSYIPGLWEETQYF.